This passage covers 17 T cell receptor beta chains from one sample sequenced in a study of CD8+ T cells in alopecia areata. After isolation, RNA underwent reverse transcription to generate cDNA as the sequencing template. Data came from immunoSEQ multiplex PCR; TCRdb stores just in-frame clones and leaves some out. The table records around 200,000 clones, 50% to 70% of them present only once. Sequenced here: CD4+ T cells sorted from blood, sampled at week 0. These receptors were collected from a human donor with alopecia areata.

This clone occurred a few times. The CDR3: CAWSKGGDTEAFF. CDR3 sequence (DNA): TGTGCCTGGAGTAAGGGGGGGGACACTGAAGCTTTCTTT. The rearrangement joins TRBV30 to TRBJ1-1; D is perhaps TRBD1 (6 bases). The germline CDR1 and CDR2 sequences are GTSNPN and SVGIG (reference sequence). The CDR3 is 13 residues long. Trimming took 2 bases from V and 3 from J, leaving 10 bases between them.

The chain uses TRBV5-4 and TRBJ2-5, with no clear D. CDR1 and CDR2 (germline): SGHNT, YYREEE (reference sequence). Trimming stripped 1 base from V and 3 bases from J, with 7 bases between. The CDR3 is 13 residues long. CDR3 DNA: TGTGCCAGCAGCTTGTGGGCTGAAGAGACCCAGTACTTC. Protein sequence: CASSLWAEETQYF.

Only a few counts were recorded for this clone. The chain recombines TRBV4-1 with TRBJ2-6, with 7 nucleotides matching TRBD1. V shed 1 base, J shed 4 bases, and the junction held 4 bases outside the gene matches. The CDR3 contains 16 residues. The germline CDR1 and CDR2 sequences are MGHRA and YSYEKL. CDR3 loop: CASSQGQGDGANVLTF. The CDR3 bases are TGCGCCAGCAGCCAAGGGCAGGGGGACGGGGCCAACGTCCTGACTTTC.

The sample holds a few counts of this clone. This sequence joins TRBV29-1 and TRBJ2-2; D is possibly TRBD1 (5 bases). The CDR3 sequence is 15 residues long. The germline V gene encodes CDR1 SQVTM and CDR2 ANQGSEA. V shed 5 bases and J shed 5 bases, with 18 bases lying between them. The CDR3: CSVNQGSRSTGELFF. The CDR3 nucleotides are TGCAGCGTTAACCAGGGTAGCCGGAGTACCGGGGAGCTGTTTTTT.

The rearrangement links TRBV28 to TRBJ2-7; the D gene is possibly TRBD2 (6 bases). The CDR3 sequence is 13 residues long. V was trimmed by 7 bases and J by 4 bases, leaving 14 bases between them. Germline CDR1 and CDR2: MDHEN and SYDVKM. CDR3 DNA: TGTGCCAGCACCTCGGGGGTAACTTACGAGCAGTACTTC. Encoded protein: CASTSGVTYEQYF.

The gene calls are TRBV29-1 and TRBJ2-3; D not certain. Per the germline V gene, CDR1 is SQVTM and CDR2 is ANQGSEA. The CDR3 consists of 14 residues. The germline V and J ends were trimmed by 0 bases and 0 bases, with 7 bases remaining between them. CDR3 sequence: CSVEDMGSTDTQYF. CDR3 sequence (DNA): TGCAGCGTTGAAGATATGGGCAGCACAGATACGCAGTATTTT.

This chain links TRBV4-2 with TRBJ2-4; D perhaps matches TRBD2 (5 bases). Looked up from germline, CDR1 is LGHNA and CDR2 is YNFKEQ. The V gene lost 0 bases and the J gene lost 0 bases, with 12 bases spanning the gap. The CDR3 is 17 amino acids. CDR3 amino acids: CASSQESSTLAKNIQYF. For the CDR3, the DNA is TGTGCCAGCAGCCAAGAATCTAGCACGCTAGCCAAAAACATTCAGTACTTC.

This clone appeared a single time. The gene calls are TRBV27 and TRBJ2-2; D may be TRBD1 or TRBD2 (5 bases each). In germline, CDR1 is MNHEY, CDR2 SMNVEV (reference sequence). The CDR3 runs 16 residues. V lost 6 bases and J lost 7, with 21 bases in between. The CDR3 nucleotides are TGTGCCAGCAGACCTACGGGGCTAGTCAACTTCGGGGAGCTGTTTTTT. Amino acids: CASRPTGLVNFGELFF.

The V and J genes are TRBV18 and TRBJ2-5, with no clear D. V lost 4 bases, J lost 2 bases, and 8 bases lay in between. The CDR3 is 13 residues long. The V gene's germline CDR1 is KGHSH and CDR2 LQKENI. The CDR3 loop reads CASSQGAQETQYF. CDR3 nucleotides: TGTGCCAGCTCACAGGGTGCACAAGAGACCCAGTACTTC.

This clone was picked up a small number of times. The CDR3 loop is CASSLERTDTQYF. DNA of the CDR3: TGCGCCAGCAGCTTGGAGAGGACAGATACGCAGTATTTT. The chain is built from TRBV5-1 and TRBJ2-3, with D hard to call. Trimming took off 0 bases at V and 3 bases at J, with 5 bases between the two ends. Germline-derived CDR1 and CDR2 are SGHRS and YFSETQ. The length of the CDR3 is 13 residues.

The CDR3 reads CAWGPLPGQGNTGELFF. CDR3 DNA sequence: TGTGCCTGGGGGCCCCTTCCCGGGCAGGGGAACACCGGGGAGCTGTTTTTT. The J gene is TRBJ2-2, the V gene TRBV30; tentatively, D is TRBD1 (5 bases). Germline V gives CDR1 GTSNPN, CDR2 SVGIG (reference sequence). The CDR3 is 17 residues long. V lost 5 bases to trimming and J lost 1 base, with 20 bases between them.

The genes are TRBV29-1 and TRBJ2-4, with 9 bases that match TRBD1. This CDR3 spans 13 amino acids. Germline loops: CDR1 SQVTM, CDR2 ANQGSEA. Losses at the gene ends were 2 bases for V and 8 bases for J; bases not matched to a gene: 4. The CDR3 region has the DNA TGCAGCGTTGAACTGGACAGGGGTCACATTCAGTACTTC. It encodes CSVELDRGHIQYF.

The chain is built from TRBV4-3 and TRBJ1-6; possibly TRBD1 for D (5 bases). The CDR3 is made up of 15 amino acids. Germline assignment: CDR1 LGHNA and CDR2 YSLEER. V was trimmed by 0 bases and J by 8 bases, leaving 11 bases between them. The CDR3: CASSQDLGGDSPLHF. The DNA of the CDR3 is TGCGCCAGCAGCCAAGATCTCGGGGGGGATTCACCCCTCCACTTT.

The chain combines TRBV29-1 with TRBJ1-2; tentative D call: TRBD1 (5 bases). The CDR3 is 13 amino acids. Germline V CDR1 and CDR2: SQVTM, ANQGSEA. Trimming stripped 4 bases from V and 2 bases from J, with 11 bases between. The CDR3 DNA is TGCAGCGTTGCGCCAGGGAAGAACTATGGCTACACCTTC. This encodes CSVAPGKNYGYTF.

V gene TRBV6-1 combines with J gene TRBJ2-7; TRBD1 might be the D (7 bases). Trimming removed 10 bases at V and 0 bases at J, with 16 bases between. Germline lookup yields CDR1 MNHNS and CDR2 SASEGT. The CDR3 length is 14 residues. CDR3 DNA sequence: TGTGCCACCACGGGGGACAGCCCCTCCTACGAGCAGTACTTC. It is translated as CATTGDSPSYEQYF.

This chain joins TRBV15 and TRBJ2-3, with D perhaps matching TRBD2 (5 bases). The germline gives CDR1 LNHNV, CDR2 YYDKDF (reference sequence). This CDR3 is built from 13 residues. The V gene lost 9 bases and the J gene lost 4 bases, with 14 bases spanning the gap. The CDR3 region has the DNA TGTGCCACTGGTAGGGCGAGGGCAGATACGCAGTATTTT. As protein: CATGRARADTQYF.

V is TRBV11-2 and J is TRBJ2-6; D is unclear. V gave up 0 bases and J gave up 1 base, with 7 bases separating them. There are 16 residues in the CDR3. Germline values: CDR1 SGHAT, CDR2 FQNNGV. The DNA for the CDR3 is TGTGCCAGCAGCTTAGATCCGGTGTCTGGGGCCAACGTCCTGACTTTC. It yields the protein CASSLDPVSGANVLTF. Supplemented by reference TRBV11-2 and TRBJ2-6, the full variable domain reads EAGVAQSPRYKIIEKRQSVAFWCNPISGHATLYWYQQILGQGPKLLIQFQNNGVVDDSQLPKDRFSAERLKGVDSTLKIQPAKLEDSAVYLCASSLDPVSGANVLTFGAGSRLTVL.